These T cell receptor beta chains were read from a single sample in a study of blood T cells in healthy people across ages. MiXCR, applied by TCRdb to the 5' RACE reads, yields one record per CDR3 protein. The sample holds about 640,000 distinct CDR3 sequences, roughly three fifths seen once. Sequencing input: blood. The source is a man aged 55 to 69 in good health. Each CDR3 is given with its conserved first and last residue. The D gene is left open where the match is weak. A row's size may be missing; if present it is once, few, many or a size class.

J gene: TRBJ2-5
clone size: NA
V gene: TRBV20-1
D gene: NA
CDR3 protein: CSAAPGKGQETQYF
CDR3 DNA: TGCAGTGCTGCCCCGGGGAAGGGGCAAGAGACCCAGTACTTC

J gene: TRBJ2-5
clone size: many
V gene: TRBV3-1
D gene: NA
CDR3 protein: CASKGRLVVETQYF
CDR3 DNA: TGTGCCAGCAAAGGGCGACTAGTGGTAGAGACCCAGTACTTC

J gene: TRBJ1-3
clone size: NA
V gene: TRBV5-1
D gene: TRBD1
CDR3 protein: CASRPGQGTFSGNTIYF
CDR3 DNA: TGCGCCAGCAGACCCGGACAGGGCACCTTCTCTGGAAACACCATATATTTT

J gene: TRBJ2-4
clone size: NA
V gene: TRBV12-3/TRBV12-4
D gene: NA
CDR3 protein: CASSLGVGKNIQYF
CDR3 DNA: TGTGCCAGCAGCCTCGGGGTTGGCAAAAACATTCAGTACTTC

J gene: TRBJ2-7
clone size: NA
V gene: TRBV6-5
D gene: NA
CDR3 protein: CASSYSPESSYEQYF
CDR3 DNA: TGTGCCAGCAGTTACTCTCCAGAAAGCTCCTACGAGCAGTACTTC

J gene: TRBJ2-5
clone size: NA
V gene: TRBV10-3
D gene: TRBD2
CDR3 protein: CAIKSSGGFRETQYF
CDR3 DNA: TGTGCCATCAAGTCTAGCGGGGGTTTTCGAGAGACCCAGTACTTC

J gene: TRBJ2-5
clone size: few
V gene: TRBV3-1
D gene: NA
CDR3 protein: CASSQHTGTAQETQYF
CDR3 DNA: TGTGCCAGCAGCCAGCACACCGGGACGGCTCAAGAGACCCAGTACTTC

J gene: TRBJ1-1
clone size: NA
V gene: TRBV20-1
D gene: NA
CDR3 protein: CSASWGYTEAFF
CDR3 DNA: TGCAGTGCTAGTTGGGGGTACACTGAAGCTTTCTTT

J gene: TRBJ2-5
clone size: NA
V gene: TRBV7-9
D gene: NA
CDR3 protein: CASSLLGYQETQYF
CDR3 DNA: TGTGCCAGCAGCTTATTAGGTTATCAAGAGACCCAGTACTTC

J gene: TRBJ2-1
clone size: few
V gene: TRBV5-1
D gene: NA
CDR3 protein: CASSFPTSREQFF
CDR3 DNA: TGCGCCAGCAGCTTCCCCACTAGTAGAGAGCAGTTCTTC

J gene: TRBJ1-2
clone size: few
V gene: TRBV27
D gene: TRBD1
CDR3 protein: CASSFSGQGCGYTF
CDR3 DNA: TGTGCCAGCAGTTTTTCGGGACAGGGTTGCGGCTACACCTTC

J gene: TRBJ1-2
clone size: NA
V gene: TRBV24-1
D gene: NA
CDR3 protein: CATSDRQGARGYTF
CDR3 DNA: TGTGCCACCAGTGATCGACAAGGAGCGAGAGGCTACACCTTC

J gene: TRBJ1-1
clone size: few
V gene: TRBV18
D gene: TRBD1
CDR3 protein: CASSQGQIGTEAFF
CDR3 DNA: TGTGCCAGCTCACAGGGACAGATCGGGACTGAAGCTTTCTTT

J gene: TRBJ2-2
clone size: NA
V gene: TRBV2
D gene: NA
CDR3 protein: CASRHGDKGELFF
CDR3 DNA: TGTGCCAGCAGACATGGGGACAAGGGGGAGCTGTTTTTT

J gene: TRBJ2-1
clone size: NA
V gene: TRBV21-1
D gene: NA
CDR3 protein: CASSNRGRGIYSEQFF
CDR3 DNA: TGTGCCAGCAGCAACAGGGGGAGAGGGATATACAGTGAGCAGTTCTTC

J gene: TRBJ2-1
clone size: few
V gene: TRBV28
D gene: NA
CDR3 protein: CASSLLSGANEQFF
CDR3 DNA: TGTGCCAGCAGTTTACTGTCTGGGGCGAATGAGCAGTTCTTC

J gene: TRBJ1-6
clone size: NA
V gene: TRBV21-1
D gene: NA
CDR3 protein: CASQRRSESSYNSPLHF
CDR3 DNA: TGTGCCAGCCAAAGGAGGAGCGAAAGCTCCTATAATTCACCCCTCCACTTT

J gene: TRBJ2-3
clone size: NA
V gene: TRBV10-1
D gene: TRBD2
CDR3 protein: CASSRAGGLTDTQYF
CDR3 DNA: TGCGCCAGCAGTAGAGCGGGGGGACTCACAGATACGCAGTATTTT

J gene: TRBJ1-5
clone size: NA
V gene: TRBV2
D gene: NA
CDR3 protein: CASSAEGGSQPQHF
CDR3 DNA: TGTGCCAGCAGTGCCGAAGGGGGTAGTCAGCCCCAGCATTTT

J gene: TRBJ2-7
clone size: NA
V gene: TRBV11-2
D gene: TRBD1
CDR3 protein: CASSLDGRGLYEQYF
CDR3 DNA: TGTGCCAGCAGCTTAGATGGCAGGGGGCTGTACGAGCAGTACTTC

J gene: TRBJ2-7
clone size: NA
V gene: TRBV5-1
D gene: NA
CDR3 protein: CASSVPGSYEQYF
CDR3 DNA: TGCGCCAGCAGCGTTCCAGGGAGCTACGAGCAGTACTTC

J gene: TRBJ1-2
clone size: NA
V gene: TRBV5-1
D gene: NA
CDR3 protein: CASSPEAGTRYGYTF
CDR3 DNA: TGCGCCAGTAGCCCCGAGGCAGGGACCCGCTATGGCTACACCTTC

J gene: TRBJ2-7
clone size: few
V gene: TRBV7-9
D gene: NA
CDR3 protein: CASSLGWRYEQYF
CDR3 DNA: TGTGCCAGCAGCTTAGGGTGGCGCTACGAGCAGTACTTC